This T cell receptor beta chain was sequenced in a study of PD-1 blockade in classical Hodgkin lymphoma. All patients relapsed after autologous stem cell transplantation, and brentuximab vedotin exposure varied. TCRdb's copy holds only in-frame clones and misses some; the assay was immunoSEQ multiplex PCR. In the table there are about 46,000 clones, around three quarters of which are singletons. Trimming shortened V by 5 bases and J by 0 bases, and 10 bases separated the two germline ends. Germline V gene lookup returns CDR1 SNHLY and CDR2 FYNNEI. The CDR3 contains 14 residues. The study's findings and limits: The origin of the repertoire differences remains undefined, with disease activity or prior therapy as possible causes. At C4D1, TCR diversity had climbed significantly for CD4+ cells, though not for CD8+ cells. Baseline TCR diversity was reportedly lower in newly diagnosed patients than in healthy donors. It was reported as lower still in relapsed/refractory patients. The baseline diversity of complete responders showed similarity to that of newly diagnosed patients.

Concerning this clone: Its cognate antigen is unknown.

This specimen was peripheral blood mononuclear cells (PBMCs), taken before the second cycle of nivolumab. The sequence was collected from a human donor with classical Hodgkin lymphoma. V usage is TRBV2 and J usage is TRBJ1-2, with D perhaps matching TRBD1 (5 bases). The CDR3 is CASSTGDPNYGYTF. The CDR3 nucleotides are TGTGCCAGCAGTACCGGGGACCCTAACTATGGCTACACCTTC.